These 4 T cell receptor beta chains share one sample of origin, sequenced in a study of CD8+ T cells in alopecia areata. Extracted from the samples, RNA was reverse transcribed into cDNA to serve as the sequencing template. Clones were read by immunoSEQ multiplex PCR, and TCRdb kept only the in-frame ones, dropping some. The repertoire consists of hundreds of thousands of clones, with 66% occurring once and the leading ten covering roughly 1.2%. Treatment given: oral pan-JAK inhibitor, 5-10 mg twice daily. This specimen consisted of CD4+ T cells sorted from blood, obtained around week 42, from a patient treated with tofacitinib. The receptors were gathered from a human donor with alopecia areata.

This clone showed up just a few times. The V gene is TRBV19, the J gene TRBJ1-5, with 12 nucleotides matching TRBD1. V lost 7 bases to trimming and J lost 2 bases; unmatched junction nucleotides: 9. The CDR3 is 17 amino acids. The germline V gene has CDR1 LNHDA and CDR2 SQIVND (reference sequence). CDR3 in DNA: TGTGCCAGTACCGTCGGGACAGGGGGCGAGGGCAATCAGCCCCAGCATTTT. This codes for CASTVGTGGEGNQPQHF.

This chain connects TRBV5-1 to TRBJ1-2; D uncertain. CDR1 SGHRS and CDR2 YFSETQ come from the germline V gene. The CDR3 is made up of 11 amino acids. Trimming left V 3 bases short and J 3 bases short, with 3 bases between. The CDR3 is CASSSDYGYTF. The CDR3 region has the DNA TGCGCCAGCAGCTCTGACTATGGCTACACCTTC. Together with reference TRBV5-1 and TRBJ1-2, the CDR3 gives the full variable domain: KAGVTQTPRYLIKTRGQQVTLSCSPISGHRSVSWYQQTPGQGLQFLFEYFSETQRNKGNFPGRFSGRQFSNSRSEMNVSTLELGDSALYLCASSSDYGYTFGSGTRLTVV.

V and J are TRBV15 and TRBJ1-1; 8 nucleotides agree with TRBD1. The germline CDR1 and CDR2 sequences are LNHNV and YYDKDF (reference sequence). V dropped 8 bases and J dropped 11; count of bases not matched to a gene: 13. The CDR3 has 13 amino acids. The CDR3 DNA reads as TGTGCCACCGAAGGGACAGGAGGTATGGGGGCTTTCTTT. This translates into CATEGTGGMGAFF.

This clone was recorded a few times. The V and J genes are TRBV7-8 and TRBJ2-7, with TRBD2 as a possible D gene (5 bases). Germline V CDR1 and CDR2: SGHVS, FQNEAQ. This CDR3 contains 12 residues. The V end lost 8 bases, the J end lost 0 bases, and 8 bases lay between the germline ends. The DNA of the CDR3 is TGTGCCAGCCGCGGGTACTCCTACGAGCAGTACTTC. Its translation: CASRGYSYEQYF.